This is a list of T cell receptor beta chains from one sample in a study of blood T cells in healthy people across ages. TCRdb redid the calling of the 5' RACE reads with MiXCR, one entry per CDR3 protein. This sample carries approximately 2,000,000 distinct CDR3 sequences, approximately 39% of them seen once, and the ten largest clones take about 21%. The sequenced sample was blood. The source of these receptors is a human donor in good health. The CDR3 runs from the conserved cysteine through the conserved F or W. The D gene is left open where the match is weak. Clone size, where shown, is once, few, many, or a class for clones that have expanded.

TRBV11-1	TRBJ1-6	once	NA	TGTGTCAGCAGCTTAAACGGGCTTATCTCACCCCCCCACTTT	CVSSLNGLISPPHF
TRBV5-4	TRBJ2-3	NA	TRBD1	TGTGCCAGCAGCCACCAGGGGGGCACAGATACGCAGTATTTT	CASSHQGGTDTQYF
TRBV20-1	TRBJ2-4	NA	NA	TGCAGTGCAATTGCAGGGGCGAACATTCAGTACTTC	CSAIAGANIQYF
TRBV12-3/TRBV12-4	TRBJ2-1	NA	NA	TGTGCCAGCAGTCCGCGGGGCAGCCGCTCCTACAATGAGCAGTTCTTC	CASSPRGSRSYNEQFF
TRBV4-3	TRBJ1-4	few	NA	TGCGCCAGCAGCCTCGAGTTAGGGGCTCAAGATGAAAAACTGTTTTTT	CASSLELGAQDEKLFF
TRBV6-5	TRBJ1-1	few	NA	TGTGCCAGCAGTCAACAGGGAAAAGCTTTCTTT	CASSQQGKAFF
TRBV9	TRBJ2-3	few	NA	TGTGCCAGCAGCCCCGACTCCCGCCCCGATACGCAGTATTTT	CASSPDSRPDTQYF
TRBV4-1	TRBJ2-7	few	TRBD1	TGCGCCAGCAGCCGTCCAGGGGGCAAACCGTACGAGCAGTACTTC	CASSRPGGKPYEQYF
TRBV28	TRBJ2-7	NA	TRBD2	TGTGCCAGCAGCCATAGCCGGGGGGAGGGGCAGTACGAGCAGTACTTC	CASSHSRGEGQYEQYF
TRBV6-2/TRBV6-3	TRBJ2-3	NA	NA	NA	CASSTSRGGTDTQYF
TRBV20-1	TRBJ2-7	NA	TRBD2	TGCAATGCTACAAGCGGGAGTGCCTACGAGCAGTACTTC	CNATSGSAYEQYF
TRBV10-3	TRBJ2-7	NA	NA	TGTGCCATCAGTGATGCGTTATCTATAGCCCGACGCGAGCAGTACTTC	CAISDALSIARREQYF
TRBV4-2	TRBJ2-1	NA	NA	TGTGCCAGCAGCCAAGAAAGTAAGACACCGCAGTTCTTC	CASSQESKTPQFF
TRBV9	TRBJ2-1	few	TRBD2	TGTGCCAGCAGCCCCCGGGAGGGATGGAGCAATGAGCAGTTCTTC	CASSPREGWSNEQFF
TRBV6-2/TRBV6-3	TRBJ1-1	NA	NA	TGTGCCAGCAGCTACACCTACCTCACTGAAGCTTTCTTT	CASSYTYLTEAFF
TRBV29-1	TRBJ1-4	once	TRBD1	TGCAGCGTTGACGGTACAGGGGAGGGTGAAAAACTGTTTTTT	CSVDGTGEGEKLFF
TRBV4-2	TRBJ1-2	NA	NA	TGTGCCAGCAGCCAAGATGGCTCAGTCTATGGCTACACCTTC	CASSQDGSVYGYTF
TRBV5-6	TRBJ1-2	few	NA	TGTGCCAGCAGCTGGGATCTGGGCAGGGGATTCCGCTACACCTTC	CASSWDLGRGFRYTF
TRBV24-1	TRBJ2-3	once	NA	TGTGCCACCAGTGATTTGTGGGGTGGAACGCAGTATTTT	CATSDLWGGTQYF
TRBV28	TRBJ2-6	few	NA	TGTGCCAGCAGTGTCAGGGCCTACTCTGGGGCCAACGTCCTGACTTTC	CASSVRAYSGANVLTF
TRBV11-3	TRBJ2-1	NA	NA	TGTGCCAGCAGCTTCGGACCTGGACAGCCGCCCAGGAATGGGCAGTTCTTC	CASSFGPGQPPRNGQFF
TRBV5-1	TRBJ1-4	few	NA	TGCGCCAGCAGCTTGATGGGGGGCAGGCCTGGGGAAAAACTGTTTTTT	CASSLMGGRPGEKLFF
TRBV7-9	TRBJ2-5	few	TRBD2	TGTGCCAGCAGCCCGGGGACTAGCGGGGGTAACCAAGAGACCCAGTACTTC	CASSPGTSGGNQETQYF
TRBV4-3	TRBJ1-3	once	NA	TGCGCCAGCAGCCACCTTACCGGGACAAGAAACACCATATATTTT	CASSHLTGTRNTIYF
TRBV6-1	TRBJ2-1	few	NA	TGTGCCAGCAGTGAATGGTTGGAGGGGGCGGGAAATGAGCAGTTCTTC	CASSEWLEGAGNEQFF
TRBV20-1	TRBJ2-3	NA	NA	TGCAGTGCTAGAGATCCCCACGGGACCACAGATACGCAGTATTTT	CSARDPHGTTDTQYF
TRBV2	TRBJ2-4	NA	NA	TGTGCCAGCAGTGATTGGCGAGGTTGGGACATTCAGTACTTC	CASSDWRGWDIQYF
TRBV4-1	TRBJ2-7	NA	NA	TGCGCCAGCAGCCGACAAGTCGGGAGTGGCGAGCAGTACTTC	CASSRQVGSGEQYF
TRBV5-5	TRBJ1-1	NA	NA	TGTGCCAGCAGCTTGGACCCAACACGCTTGAACACTGAAGCTTTCTTT	CASSLDPTRLNTEAFF
TRBV20-1	TRBJ2-5	few	NA	TGCAGTGCTCTGACCTTCGGCCGAGGACAGTCACCCCAAGAGACCCAGTACTTC	CSALTFGRGQSPQETQYF
TRBV7-8	TRBJ2-7	NA	TRBD1	TGTGCCAGCAGCGACCGACAGGGAATCTACGAGCAGTACTTC	CASSDRQGIYEQYF
TRBV29-1	TRBJ1-2	few	NA	TGCAGCGTTGAGTCGGGGGAAGGCTACACCTTC	CSVESGEGYTF
TRBV6-2/TRBV6-3	TRBJ2-7	NA	NA	TGTGCCAGCAGCCCTCCCCCCCGACCATCGAGGGAGCAGTACTTC	CASSPPPRPSREQYF
TRBV10-3	TRBJ2-3	few	TRBD2	TGTGCCATCAGTACAAAACCGGGACTAGCGCAGGAAGATACGCAGTATTTT	CAISTKPGLAQEDTQYF
TRBV7-2	TRBJ1-2	NA	NA	TGTGCCAGCAGCTCAAGACAGCCAGGTATTGGCTACACCTTC	CASSSRQPGIGYTF
TRBV7-2	TRBJ1-2	NA	NA	TGTGCCAGCAGCCCTTCGGACAGCTATGACTACACCTTC	CASSPSDSYDYTF
TRBV20-1	TRBJ1-2	NA	NA	TGCAGTGCTATCCCTCCGGGAGGGCTGGGGAACTATGGCTACACCTTC	CSAIPPGGLGNYGYTF
TRBV29-1	TRBJ1-2	NA	NA	TGCAGCGTTGCGAGGACTGCTAACTATGGCTACACCTTC	CSVARTANYGYTF
TRBV6-6	TRBJ2-7	NA	NA	TGTGCCAGCAGTTACGGGAAGGGACGGCGGTCCTACGAGCAGTACTTC	CASSYGKGRRSYEQYF
TRBV12-3/TRBV12-4	TRBJ2-1	NA	NA	TGTGCCAGCAGTTTAGGGTTCGGGCAGATTTCCTACAATGAGCAGTTCTTC	CASSLGFGQISYNEQFF
TRBV20-1	TRBJ2-1	few	NA	TGCAGTGCCGAAAGGGGGGGGATATCCTACAATGAGCAGTTCTTC	CSAERGGISYNEQFF
TRBV6-2/TRBV6-3	TRBJ2-5	NA	NA	TGTGCCAGCATGCCGGGGGACACCCACAAAGGGGAGCAGTACTTC	CASMPGDTHKGEQYF
TRBV11-2	TRBJ1-4	NA	NA	TGTGCCAGCAGCTCCATTCGGGCCCCGGTGGGTGAAAAACTGTTTTTT	CASSSIRAPVGEKLFF
TRBV10-3	TRBJ2-3	NA	NA	TGTGTCATCTCAGGGAGCACAGATACGCAGTATTTT	CVISGSTDTQYF
TRBV29-1	TRBJ1-1	many	NA	TGCAGCGTTGGGCGGGGGGATGGCTCCACTGAAGCTTTCTTT	CSVGRGDGSTEAFF
TRBV28	TRBJ2-7	few	TRBD2	TGTGCCAGCAGCCGGACTAGCTTAAACGAGCAGTACTTC	CASSRTSLNEQYF
TRBV15	TRBJ2-7	few	TRBD2	TGTGCCACCAGCATAAGGACTAGCCGTCCTCAACCTTACGAGCAGTACTTC	CATSIRTSRPQPYEQYF
TRBV11-1	TRBJ1-2	NA	NA	TGTGCCAGCAGCTTAGAAGCGCGAGGCTACACCTTC	CASSLEARGYTF
TRBV7-2	TRBJ2-7	NA	TRBD2	TGTGCTAGCAGCACCGCGGGCGGGGGTCGAGGCGAGCAGTACTTC	CASSTAGGGRGEQYF
TRBV5-1	TRBJ2-3	NA	TRBD1	TGCGCCAGCAGCCCAGGGACAGGGAGAACCACAGATACGCAGTATTTT	CASSPGTGRTTDTQYF
TRBV12-3/TRBV12-4	TRBJ2-5	few	NA	TGTGCCAGCAGTTTAGTCCCAGGGGTAGTGGAGACCCAGTACTTC	CASSLVPGVVETQYF
TRBV3-1	TRBJ1-6	NA	TRBD1	TGTGCCAGCAGCCAAGATCTTGGGTCAACAGGGGCTTCACCCCTCCACTTT	CASSQDLGSTGASPLHF
TRBV29-1	TRBJ2-5	NA	NA	TGCAGCGTTGGGCGCCCCGACAAGCAAGAGACCCAGTACTTC	CSVGRPDKQETQYF
TRBV5-1	TRBJ2-3	few	NA	TGCGCCAGCAGTTTGTCCTTATACGATACGCAGTATTTT	CASSLSLYDTQYF
TRBV28	TRBJ2-7	many	NA	TGTGCCAGCAGGGGAAACTCCTACGAGCAGTACTTC	CASRGNSYEQYF